The sequence of this T cell receptor beta chain was determined in a study of blood T cell repertoires in COVID-19. Study as a whole: T cells, B-cell-depleted T cells, or PBMCs provided the cDNA or gDNA that served as material.

The CDR3 has 13 residues. In germline, CDR1 is SEHNR, CDR2 FQNEAQ (reference sequence). Notes on this clone: The junction departs from germline at one end; a sequencing error may be responsible.

In the authors' methods: The authors estimated nucleated cell counts from reference gene primer amplification. The method was immunoSEQ multiplex PCR; TCRdb's version includes in-frame clones alone and lacks a portion of them. Clone size and the V and J calls come from that table; the DNA yielded D and trimming. The repertoire holds roughly 230,000 clones, with approximately 82% as singletons. The clonotype originates from a man in his forties with active or convalescent COVID-19. The chain employs TRBV7-9 and TRBJ2-1; D may be TRBD2 (6 bases). The specimen sequenced was peripheral blood. As DNA, the CDR3 is TGTGCCAGCAGCTTAGGAGATAGCGGCCGGGTGCTCTTC. It translates to CASSLGDSGRVLF.